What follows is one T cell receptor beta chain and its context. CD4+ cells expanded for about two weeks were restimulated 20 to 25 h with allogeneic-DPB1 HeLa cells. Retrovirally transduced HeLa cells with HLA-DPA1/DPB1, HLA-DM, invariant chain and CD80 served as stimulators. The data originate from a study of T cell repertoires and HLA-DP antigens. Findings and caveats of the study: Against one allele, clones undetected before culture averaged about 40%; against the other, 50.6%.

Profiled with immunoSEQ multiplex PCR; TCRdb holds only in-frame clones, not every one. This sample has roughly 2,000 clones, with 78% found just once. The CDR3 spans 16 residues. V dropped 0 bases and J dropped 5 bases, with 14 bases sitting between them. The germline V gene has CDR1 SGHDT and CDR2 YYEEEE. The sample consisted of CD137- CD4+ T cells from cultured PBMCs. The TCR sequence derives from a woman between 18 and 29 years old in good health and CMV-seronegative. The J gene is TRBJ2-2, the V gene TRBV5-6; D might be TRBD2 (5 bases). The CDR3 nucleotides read TGTGCCAGCAGCTTGGCAGGTGCCGGGAAGACCGGGGAGCTGTTTTTT. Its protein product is CASSLAGAGKTGELFF.